This T cell receptor beta chain was documented in a study of cytomegalovirus exposure and HLA in healthy donors. V gave up 3 bases and J gave up 3 bases, with 12 bases separating them. This CDR3 region has 14 residues. The germline CDR1 and CDR2 sequences are SGHTA and FQGNSA. Details on this clone: What it binds is unknown.

General observations from the study: Presence/absence analyses took donor sequencing depth as roughly uniform. In a later analysis, the majority of CMV-associated beta chains seemingly showed HLA restriction.

PCR primers comprised 60 Vbeta and 13 Jbeta primers. Measured with immunoSEQ multiplex PCR; TCRdb has only the in-frame clones, and not every one. Of around 50,000 clones in the sample, 60% to 85% are singletons; the top ten hold approximately 7.6%. The TCR comes from a young man in good health and CMV-seropositive. The J gene is TRBJ2-7, the V gene TRBV7-2; a possible D gene is TRBD1 (5 bases). The sample comprised PBMCs. The CDR3 loop is CASSLQGLLYEQYF. The CDR3 region has the DNA TGTGCCAGCAGCTTGCAGGGTCTTCTCTACGAGCAGTACTTC.